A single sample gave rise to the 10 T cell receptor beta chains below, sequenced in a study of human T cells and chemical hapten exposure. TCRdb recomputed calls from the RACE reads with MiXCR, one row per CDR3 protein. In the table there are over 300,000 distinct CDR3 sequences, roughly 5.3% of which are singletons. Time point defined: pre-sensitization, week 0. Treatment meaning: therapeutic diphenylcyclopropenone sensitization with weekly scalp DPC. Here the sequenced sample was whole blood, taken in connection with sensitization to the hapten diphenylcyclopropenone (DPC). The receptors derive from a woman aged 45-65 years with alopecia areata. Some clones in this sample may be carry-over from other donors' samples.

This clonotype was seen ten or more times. The CDR3 is CASSTQGGNEQYF. In DNA form, the CDR3 reads TGTGCCAGCAGTACCCAGGGAGGTAACGAGCAGTACTTC. This chain uses TRBV12-3 or TRBV12-4 with TRBJ2-7, with a weak D call TRBD2 (6 bases). Trimming left V 5 bases short and J 5 bases short, with 13 bases between. This CDR3 spans 13 amino acids.

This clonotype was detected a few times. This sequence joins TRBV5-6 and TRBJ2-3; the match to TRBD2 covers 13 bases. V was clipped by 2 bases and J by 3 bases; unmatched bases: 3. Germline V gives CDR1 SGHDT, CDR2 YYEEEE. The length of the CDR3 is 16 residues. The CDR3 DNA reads TGTGCCAGCAGCTTTCAGGGACTAGCGGGAACAGATACGCAGTATTTT. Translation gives CASSFQGLAGTDTQYF. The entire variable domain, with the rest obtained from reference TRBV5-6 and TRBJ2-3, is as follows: DAGVTQSPTHLIKTRGQQVTLRCSPKSGHDTVSWYQQALGQGPQFIFQYYEEEERQRGNFPDRFSGHQFPNYSSELNVNALLLGDSALYLCASSFQGLAGTDTQYFGPGTRLTVL.

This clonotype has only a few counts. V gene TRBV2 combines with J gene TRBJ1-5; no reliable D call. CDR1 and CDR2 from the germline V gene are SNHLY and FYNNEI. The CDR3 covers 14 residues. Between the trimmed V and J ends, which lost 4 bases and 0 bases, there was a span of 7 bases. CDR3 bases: TGTGCCAGCAGTGCGGAGTATAGCAATCAGCCCCAGCATTTT. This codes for CASSAEYSNQPQHF.

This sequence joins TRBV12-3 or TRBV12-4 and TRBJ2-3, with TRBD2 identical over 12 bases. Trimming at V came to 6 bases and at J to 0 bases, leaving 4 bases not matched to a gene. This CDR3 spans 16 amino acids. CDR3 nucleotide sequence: TGTGCCAGCAGGATGACTAGCGGGGGAAGCACAGATACGCAGTATTTT. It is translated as CASRMTSGGSTDTQYF.

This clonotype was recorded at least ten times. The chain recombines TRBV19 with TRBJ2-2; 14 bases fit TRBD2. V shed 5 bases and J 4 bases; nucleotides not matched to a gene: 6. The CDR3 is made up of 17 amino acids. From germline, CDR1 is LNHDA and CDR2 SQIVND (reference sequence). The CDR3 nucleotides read TGTGCCAGTAGTGCCCTGACTAGCGGGAGGGGCACCGGGGAGCTGTTTTTT. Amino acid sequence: CASSALTSGRGTGELFF.

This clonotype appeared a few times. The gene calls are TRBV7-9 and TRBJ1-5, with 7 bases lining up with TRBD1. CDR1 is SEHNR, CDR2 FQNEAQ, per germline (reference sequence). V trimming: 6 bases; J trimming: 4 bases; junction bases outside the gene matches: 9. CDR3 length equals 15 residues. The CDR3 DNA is TGTGCCAGCAGTCAGACAGGGCCCGGAAATCAGCCCCAGCATTTT. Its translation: CASSQTGPGNQPQHF.

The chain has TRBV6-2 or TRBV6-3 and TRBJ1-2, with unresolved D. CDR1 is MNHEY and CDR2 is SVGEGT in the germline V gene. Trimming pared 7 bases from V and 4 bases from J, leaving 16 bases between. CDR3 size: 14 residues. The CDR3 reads CASNYGSPLYGYTF. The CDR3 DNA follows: TGTGCCAGCAACTACGGCAGCCCACTCTATGGCTACACCTTC.

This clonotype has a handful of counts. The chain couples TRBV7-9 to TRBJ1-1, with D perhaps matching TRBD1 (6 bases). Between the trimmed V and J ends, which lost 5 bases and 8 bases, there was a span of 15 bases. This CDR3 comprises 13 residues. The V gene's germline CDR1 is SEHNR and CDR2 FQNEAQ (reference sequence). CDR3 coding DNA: TGTGCCAGCAGCCCGAGTTCCGGGACAGAAGCTTTCTTT. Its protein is CASSPSSGTEAFF.

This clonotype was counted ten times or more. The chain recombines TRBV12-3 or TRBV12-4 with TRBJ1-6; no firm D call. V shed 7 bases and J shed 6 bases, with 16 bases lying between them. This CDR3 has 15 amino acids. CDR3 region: CASKPAGVGNSPLHF. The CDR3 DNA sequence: TGTGCCAGCAAACCCGCCGGGGTCGGTAATTCACCCCTCCACTTT.

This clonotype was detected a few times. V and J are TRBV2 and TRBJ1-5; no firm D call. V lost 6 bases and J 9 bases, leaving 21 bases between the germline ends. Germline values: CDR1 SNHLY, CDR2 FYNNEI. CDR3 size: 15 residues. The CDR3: CASSEDGPSWRPQHF. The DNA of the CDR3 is TGTGCCAGCAGCGAGGATGGGCCTTCCTGGCGGCCCCAGCATTTT. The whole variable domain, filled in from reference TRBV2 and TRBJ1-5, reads EPEVTQTPSHQVTQMGQEVILRCVPISNHLYFYWYRQILGQKVEFLVSFYNNEISEKSEIFDDQFSVERPDGSNFTLKIRSTKLEDSAMYFCASSEDGPSWRPQHFGDGTRLSIL.